The following is a TCR beta chain sequence with its context. This CDR3 has 13 residues. Germline-derived CDR1 and CDR2 are SGHRS and YFSETQ. Trimming removed 5 bases from V and 9 bases from J, with 17 bases in between. Authors' methods: Counts of nucleated cells, estimated from reference gene primer amplification, were obtained. Assay: immunoSEQ multiplex PCR; the TCRdb copy retains only in-frame clones and omits some. V, J and clone size were drawn from that table, and D and trimming were deduced from the DNA. Altogether roughly 200,000 clones are present, roughly 84% being singletons, with the ten largest covering around 5.2%. These data originate in a study of blood T cell repertoires in COVID-19. Overall study: The cDNA or gDNA used as material had been derived from T cells, B-cell-depleted T cells, or PBMCs.

The source of this sequence is a woman at least 80 years old with acute or convalescent COVID-19. The gene calls are TRBV5-1 and TRBJ1-1, with D possibly matching TRBD1 (6 bases). The specimen was peripheral blood. The CDR3 loop is CASSHPDSFKAFF. CDR3 bases: TGCGCCAGCAGTCATCCGGACAGTTTCAAAGCTTTCTTT.